This TCR beta chain was sequenced during a study of cytomegalovirus exposure and HLA in healthy donors. Of note for this clone: Its antigen remains unknown.

Findings and limits, study-wide: Indistinguishable V segments such as TRBV6-2 and TRBV6-3 were excluded. An ancestry cluster, one associated with Asian ancestry, reportedly showed fewer N-insertions than the 666-donor mean in a later analysis.

Germline CDR1 and CDR2: SQVTM and ANQGSEA. V was trimmed by 6 bases and J by 1 base, leaving 15 bases between them. The CDR3 extends over 14 amino acids. It was with 60 Vbeta and 13 Jbeta primers that the PCR ran. Using immunoSEQ multiplex PCR, the repertoire was profiled, and TCRdb retains in-frame clones only, with some absent. This table holds around 98,000 clones, 79% found once. Donors were nominally healthy when sampled, though unrecorded immune exposures were likely. Sequencing was done on a sample of PBMCs. The clonotype was recovered from a woman aged 40 to 55 in good health and CMV-seronegative. The J gene is TRBJ1-1, the V gene TRBV29-1, with D hard to call. The DNA of the CDR3 is TGCAGCGTCGTTCCATTGACACCGAACACTGAAGCTTTCTTT. This translates into CSVVPLTPNTEAFF.